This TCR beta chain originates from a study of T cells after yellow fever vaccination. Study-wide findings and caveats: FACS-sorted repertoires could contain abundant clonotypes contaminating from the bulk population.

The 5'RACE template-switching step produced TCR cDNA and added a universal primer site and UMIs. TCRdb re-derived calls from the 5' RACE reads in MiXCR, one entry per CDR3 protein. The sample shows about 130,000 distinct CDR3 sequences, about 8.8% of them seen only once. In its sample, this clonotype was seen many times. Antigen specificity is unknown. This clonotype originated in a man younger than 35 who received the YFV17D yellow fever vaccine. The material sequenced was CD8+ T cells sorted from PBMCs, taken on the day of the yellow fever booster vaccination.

CDR3 in DNA: TGTGCCAGCAGCTTTGCCGGGGCGGGTGGCTACACCTTC. Its protein product is CASSFAGAGGYTF. V gene TRBV11-2 combines with J gene TRBJ1-2; a weak D match, TRBD1 (5 bases). The CDR3 extends over 13 amino acids. V lost 3 bases, J lost 7 bases, and 12 bases lay in between. Germline loops: CDR1 SGHAT, CDR2 FQNNGV.